Shown below are 23 T cell receptor beta chains from a single sample sequenced in a study of blood T cell repertoires in COVID-19. Clones were sequenced by immunoSEQ multiplex PCR, and TCRdb holds only the in-frame ones, with some missing. The table lists around 63,000 clones, more than 70% of them singletons, with around 16% in the top ten. The sequencing sample was made of peripheral blood. These receptors were collected from a man between 60 and 70 years old with COVID-19, enrolled during active disease.

This chain links TRBV4-1 with TRBJ2-3; 10 nucleotides agree with TRBD2. From germline, CDR1 is MGHRA and CDR2 YSYEKL. The CDR3 loop spans 17 amino acids. Trimming cost V 1 base and J 0 bases; bases outside gene matches: 4. The CDR3 reads CASSQGTSGLSTDTQYF. Here the CDR3 DNA reads TGCGCCAGCAGCCAAGGGACTAGCGGACTAAGCACAGATACGCAGTATTTT.

This clone appeared a single time. The gene calls are TRBV5-6 and TRBJ1-6; D unclear. The CDR3 contains 15 residues. V lost 4 bases, J lost 8 bases, and 16 bases lay in between. Germline CDR1 reads SGHDT; CDR2 reads YYEEEE. The DNA for the CDR3 is TGTGCCAGCAGCCTCCCTACTAGGACCCATTCACCCCTCCACTTT. This codes for CASSLPTRTHSPLHF.

CDR3 in amino acids: CASSIAVQADTQYF. The CDR3 DNA sequence: TGTGCCAGTAGTATAGCGGTACAGGCGGATACGCAGTATTTT. The chain couples TRBV19 to TRBJ2-3, with D tentatively TRBD1 (5 bases). V lost 1 base to trimming and J lost 6 bases, with 11 bases between them. CDR3 length equals 14 residues. Germline V gene data show CDR1 as LNHDA and CDR2 as SQIVND (reference sequence).

V usage is TRBV7-3 and J usage is TRBJ2-5; weak D call: TRBD2 (6 bases). Per the germline V gene, CDR1 is SGHTA and CDR2 is FQGTGA. This CDR3 is built from 15 residues. Trimming stripped 3 bases from V and 4 bases from J, with 15 bases between. The CDR3 spells CASSFAGSEGETQYF. CDR3 sequence (DNA): TGTGCCAGCAGCTTTGCGGGGTCGGAGGGAGAGACCCAGTACTTC.

J is TRBJ1-4 and V is TRBV5-4; 8 bases align to TRBD1. Germline values: CDR1 SGHNT, CDR2 YYREEE (reference sequence). V dropped 9 bases and J dropped 3; count of bases not matched to a gene: 10. This CDR3 region has 15 residues. Here the CDR3 reads CAIRGGGQANEKLFF. DNA for the CDR3: TGTGCCATCCGAGGCGGGGGACAGGCTAATGAAAAACTGTTTTTT.

This chain links TRBV5-4 with TRBJ1-4; D gene ambiguous. This CDR3 region has 13 residues. Germline-derived CDR1 and CDR2 are SGHNT and YYREEE (reference sequence). V was trimmed by 0 bases and J by 8 bases, leaving 8 bases between them. The CDR3 DNA reads TGTGCCAGCAGCTTGGGTGGTCAGGAAAAACTGTTTTTT. This translates into CASSLGGQEKLFF.

The gene calls are TRBV7-7 and TRBJ2-2; TRBD2 might be the D (7 bases). CDR1 and CDR2 from the germline V gene are SSHAT and FNYEAQ (reference sequence). The CDR3 covers 15 residues. Trimming removed 2 bases at V and 3 bases at J, with 10 bases between. CDR3 region: CASSLSGGDTGELFF. Here the CDR3 DNA reads TGTGCCAGCAGCTTATCGGGGGGCGACACCGGGGAGCTGTTTTTT.

The chain links TRBV9 to TRBJ2-5; TRBD2 matches 8 bases. With 3 bases clipped from V and 5 bases from J, the junction kept 9 bases outside the gene matches. The CDR3 consists of 15 residues. Germline V gives CDR1 SGDLS, CDR2 YYNGEE. The CDR3 reads CASSAGMGGRETQYF. The CDR3, as DNA: TGTGCCAGCAGCGCAGGTATGGGCGGGAGGGAGACCCAGTACTTC.

The V call is TRBV7-9, the J call TRBJ2-3, with 10 bases identical to TRBD1. V gave up 6 bases and J gave up 4 bases; unmatched junction bases: 4. The V gene's germline CDR1 is SEHNR and CDR2 FQNEAQ (reference sequence). This CDR3 comprises 14 residues. CDR3 region: CASRPGQGSDTQYF. As DNA, the CDR3 is TGTGCCAGCAGACCGGGACAGGGGTCAGATACGCAGTATTTT.

The chain joins TRBV19 to TRBJ2-4; TRBD2 is a possible D gene (6 bases). Germline V lookup: CDR1 LNHDA, CDR2 SQIVND (reference sequence). V dropped 7 bases and J dropped 2 bases, with 12 bases sitting between them. The CDR3 runs 14 residues. The DNA of the CDR3 is TGTGCCAGTAACCCCGGGGGAACCAAAAACATTCAGTACTTC. It codes for CASNPGGTKNIQYF.

This chain links TRBV2 with TRBJ1-5, with D possibly being TRBD1 (6 bases). V was cut by 6 bases and J by 5 bases, with 17 bases left in between. Germline assignment: CDR1 SNHLY and CDR2 FYNNEI. There are 15 residues in the CDR3. The CDR3 DNA follows: TGTGCCAGCAGGCCGCCAACAGGGCGGCATCAGCCCCAGCATTTT. Protein sequence: CASRPPTGRHQPQHF. Full variable domain (rest looked up from reference TRBV2 and TRBJ1-5): EPEVTQTPSHQVTQMGQEVILRCVPISNHLYFYWYRQILGQKVEFLVSFYNNEISEKSEIFDDQFSVERPDGSNFTLKIRSTKLEDSAMYFCASRPPTGRHQPQHFGDGTRLSIL.

The rearrangement uses TRBV5-6 and TRBJ2-2, with D uncertain. There are 15 residues in the CDR3. CDR1 and CDR2 (germline): SGHDT, YYEEEE. V was shortened by 4 bases and J by 0 bases, with 10 bases between the two germline ends. CDR3 amino acids: CASSPIGPNTGELFF. The DNA for the CDR3 is TGTGCCAGCAGCCCAATTGGCCCGAACACCGGGGAGCTGTTTTTT.

The chain recombines TRBV3-1 (or the pseudogene TRBV3-2) with TRBJ2-5; D uncertain. This CDR3 region has 11 residues. Per the germline V gene, CDR1 is LGHDT and CDR2 is YNNKEL (reference sequence). Trimming took 2 bases from V and 7 from J, leaving 5 bases between them. In DNA, the CDR3 is TGTGCCAGCAGCCAAAGGAGGACCCAGTACTTC. This translates into CASSQRRTQYF.

The chain carries TRBV4-2 and TRBJ2-2; D uncertain. The V gene's germline CDR1 is LGHNA and CDR2 YNFKEQ. V lost 5 bases, J lost 0 bases, and 13 bases lay in between. The CDR3 extends over 16 amino acids. DNA of the CDR3: TGTGCCAGCAGCATCGAGGTGCTCCCGAACACCGGGGAGCTGTTTTTT. This gives the protein CASSIEVLPNTGELFF.

As to this clone: A read error may account for a junction end that differs from germline. The V gene is TRBV6-5, the J gene TRBJ1-2, with 7 positions matching TRBD1. The CDR3 runs 11 residues. Germline loops: CDR1 MNHEY, CDR2 SVGAGI. The CDR3 sequence is CASTDRAIQAF. The CDR3 region has the DNA TGTGCCAGCACCGACAGGGCAATACAAGCCTTC.

The chain employs TRBV2 and TRBJ2-7; TRBD2 matches 9 bases. Losses at the gene ends were 8 bases for V and 5 bases for J; bases not matched to a gene: 10. The CDR3 consists of 14 residues. Per the germline V gene, CDR1 is SNHLY and CDR2 is FYNNEI. The CDR3 bases are TGTGCCAGCGGACGTGGGCGGGAGGGCCACGAGCAGTACTTC. Protein sequence: CASGRGREGHEQYF.

This rearrangement joins TRBV18 to TRBJ1-1; TRBD1 might be the D (5 bases). Germline lookup yields CDR1 KGHSH and CDR2 LQKENI. The V end lost 5 bases, the J end lost 7 bases, and 20 bases lay between the germline ends. The CDR3 has 15 amino acids. This chain's CDR3 is CASSSTARSFFEAFF. DNA of the CDR3: TGTGCCAGCTCATCGACAGCCCGATCGTTTTTTGAAGCTTTCTTT.

The J gene is TRBJ2-3, the V gene TRBV7-9; a possible D gene is TRBD2 (6 bases). Germline V CDR1 and CDR2: SEHNR, FQNEAQ (reference sequence). The CDR3 has 15 amino acids. V gave up 6 bases and J gave up 2 bases, with 15 bases separating them. Here the CDR3 reads CASRSDREFTDTQYF. The CDR3 coding sequence is TGTGCCAGCAGGAGCGATCGGGAGTTCACAGATACGCAGTATTTT.

The chain recombines TRBV5-1 with TRBJ1-2, with D unclear. V shed 1 base and J shed 2 bases, with 9 bases lying between them. Per germline, CDR1 SGHRS and CDR2 YFSETQ. This CDR3 has 14 residues. Here the CDR3 DNA reads TGCGCCAGCAGCTTGCAGGAACCGAACTATGGCTACACCTTC. The encoded protein is CASSLQEPNYGYTF. The full variable domain, rest sourced from reference TRBV5-1 and TRBJ1-2, is KAGVTQTPRYLIKTRGQQVTLSCSPISGHRSVSWYQQTPGQGLQFLFEYFSETQRNKGNFPGRFSGRQFSNSRSEMNVSTLELGDSALYLCASSLQEPNYGYTFGSGTRLTVV.

In its sample, this clone was seen a few times. The chain uses TRBV25-1 and TRBJ2-4; TRBD2 matches at 8 bases. Looked up from germline, CDR1 is MGHDK and CDR2 is SYGVNS. CDR3 size: 14 residues. V was clipped by 1 base and J by 7 bases; unmatched bases: 3. The CDR3 spells CASSEFRGGNIQYF. The CDR3 bases are TGTGCCAGCAGTGAATTCCGCGGGGGGAACATTCAGTACTTC.

The CDR3 nucleotides are TGTGCCAGCACCCCTAGTGTAGCCAAAAACATTCAGTACTTC. Encoded protein: CASTPSVAKNIQYF. The rearrangement links TRBV28 to TRBJ2-4; the D is unclear. The V end was cut by 7 bases, the J end by 0 bases, with 10 bases between. CDR3 size: 14 residues. Germline V gene data show CDR1 as MDHEN and CDR2 as SYDVKM.

The V call is TRBV4-1, the J call TRBJ1-6; D perhaps matches TRBD1 (6 bases). V shed 0 bases and J shed 2 bases, with 8 bases lying between them. Germline values: CDR1 MGHRA, CDR2 YSYEKL. This CDR3 has 16 amino acids. The CDR3 protein is CASSQERTAYNSPLHF. The CDR3 bases are TGCGCCAGCAGCCAAGAGAGGACAGCCTATAATTCACCCCTCCACTTT.

This clone has only a few counts. The chain couples TRBV4-2 to TRBJ1-5; D remains ambiguous. V lost 2 bases, J lost 4 bases, and 12 bases lay in between. The germline CDR1 and CDR2 sequences are LGHNA and YNFKEQ. The CDR3 has 15 amino acids. For the CDR3, the DNA is TGTGCCAGCAGCCAAACTGCGGGGTCGAATCAGCCCCAGCATTTT. It codes for CASSQTAGSNQPQHF.